This T cell receptor beta chain was sequenced for a study of CD8 T cells in ankylosing spondylitis. This clonotype was found many times. No antigen is known for it. Quantitative barcoded 5'-RACE was used to prepare TCR beta libraries. TCRdb re-analysed the 5' RACE reads in MiXCR, keeping a single row per CDR3 protein. The sample has fewer than 550,000 distinct CDR3 sequences, about 5.2% seen once. The CDR3 sequence is 15 residues long. Germline lookup yields CDR1 DFQATT and CDR2 SNEGSKA (reference sequence). Trimming took off 6 bases at V and 0 bases at J, with 12 bases between the two ends. General study results and limits: As reported, disease-linked clones showed significant enrichment in matched ankylosing spondylitis synovial fluid. Ankylosing spondylitis blood seemed to carry a telltale TCR beta motif made of roughly eight highly homologous variants. Some of the motif variants had earlier been found in reactive arthritis patients' fluid and blood. Relatively scarce in peripheral blood, disease-linked clones were CD8+.

This chain joins TRBV20-1 and TRBJ1-6; D is possibly TRBD1 (5 bases). The sample was blood, either unsorted or a sorted T cell fraction (not recorded which). The receptor was derived from a male donor with ankylosing spondylitis. The CDR3 region is CSAEPGGSYNSPLHF. In nucleotides, the CDR3 is TGCAGTGCGGAACCGGGGGGCTCCTATAATTCACCCCTCCACTTT.